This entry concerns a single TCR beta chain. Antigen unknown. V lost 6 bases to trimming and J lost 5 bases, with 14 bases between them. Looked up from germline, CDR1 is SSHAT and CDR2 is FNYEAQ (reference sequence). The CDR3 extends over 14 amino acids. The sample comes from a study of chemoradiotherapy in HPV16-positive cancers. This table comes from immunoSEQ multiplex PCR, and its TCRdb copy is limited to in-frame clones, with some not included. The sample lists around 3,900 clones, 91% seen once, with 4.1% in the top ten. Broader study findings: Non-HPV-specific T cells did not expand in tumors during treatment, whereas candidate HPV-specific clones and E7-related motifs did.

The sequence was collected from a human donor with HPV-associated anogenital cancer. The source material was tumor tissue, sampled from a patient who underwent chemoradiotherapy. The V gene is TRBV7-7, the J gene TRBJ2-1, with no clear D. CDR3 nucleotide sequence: TGTGCCAGCAGGCCAAGTGGATACCACAATGAGCAGTTCTTC. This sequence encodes CASRPSGYHNEQFF.